This T cell receptor beta chain was sequenced for a study of blood T cell repertoires in COVID-19. In the study overall: Donors in the United States, Italy and Spain gave samples during acute or convalescent COVID-19.

CDR1 is MDHEN, CDR2 SYDVKM, per germline. J was trimmed by 5 bases and V by 7 bases; bases with no gene match: 13. This CDR3 comprises 15 residues. Some clones are missing from TCRdb's copy, which holds only in-frame ones; the method was immunoSEQ multiplex PCR. The sample records roughly 270,000 clones, roughly four fifths being singletons. Sample: PBMCs or T cells enriched from blood (not recorded which). The receptor comes from a man in his forties or fifties who had been exposed to COVID-19. This sequence joins TRBV28 and TRBJ2-5; 7 bases line up with TRBD1. The CDR3 spells CASNPVGTGDETQYF. The CDR3 DNA reads TGTGCCAGCAACCCGGTTGGAACAGGGGACGAGACCCAGTACTTC.